This T cell receptor (beta chain) was recorded in a study of vaccination effects on CD4 cells after COVID-19. Remarks on this clone: Antigen specificity is unknown.

Scientists isolated CD4+ T cells after a roughly 9-day culture period ended. Sequencing used immunoSEQ multiplex PCR; TCRdb keeps in-frame clones, though not all of them. The sample shows 50,000 to 70,000 clones, more than 60% of them seen only once. The sequence was collected from a human donor who had a prior SARS-CoV-2 infection. Material: CD4+ T cells from PBMCs cultured without peptide, obtained before COVID-19 vaccination.

The CDR3 region is CASSVGLAQETQYF. In DNA, the CDR3 is TGTGCCAGCAGCGTAGGACTAGCCCAAGAGACCCAGTACTTC. This rearrangement joins TRBV9 to TRBJ2-5, with 7 bases fitting TRBD2. Per the germline V gene, CDR1 is SGDLS and CDR2 is YYNGEE. The CDR3 length is 14 residues. Trimming cost V 0 bases and J 1 base; bases outside gene matches: 0.